One T cell receptor (beta chain) is described in this entry. Its antigen remains unknown. V was clipped by 4 bases and J by 0 bases, with 13 bases between them. Per the germline V gene, CDR1 is DFQATT and CDR2 is SNEGSKA (reference sequence). The CDR3 length is 14 residues. This record belongs to a study of T cell repertoires in cytomegalovirus infection. Study background: Indications of both CMV infection and matching HLA type were provided by public TCR beta signatures. Study-level results: CMV carriers with the relevant HLA were identified by cumulative public TCR beta family frequency. Dominating the ex vivo response were TCR beta clonotypes that were CMV-specific and HLA-C-restricted.

TCRdb reprocessed the reads via MiXCR and lists one record per CDR3 protein. The table records approximately 630,000 distinct CDR3 sequences, 20% to 25% of them present only once. Input material: CD8+ T cells from PBMCs. V and J are TRBV20-1 and TRBJ2-7; a possible D gene is TRBD1 (6 bases). The receptor's source is a human donor in good health (CMV status not recorded). Some clones in this sample may be carry-over from other donors' samples. As DNA, the CDR3 is TGCAGTGCTACAGACAGGCAGAACTCCTACGAGCAGTACTTC. This gives the protein CSATDRQNSYEQYF.